A single sample is the source of the 8 T cell receptor beta chains below, sequenced in a study of blood T cell repertoires in COVID-19. Profiling relied on immunoSEQ multiplex PCR, and the TCRdb table lists in-frame clones only, not all of them. The repertoire has approximately 130,000 clones, almost 85% of them found once; the top ten carry around 13%. The specimen sequenced was peripheral blood. These receptor sequences come from a human donor in a cohort sampled during active COVID-19.

With regard to this clone: The junction departs from the called germline gene at one end, perhaps through a read error. The gene calls are TRBV10-3 and TRBJ2-2; D perhaps matches TRBD2 (5 bases). From germline, CDR1 is ENHRY and CDR2 SYGVKD. CDR3 length: 15 residues. In nucleotides, the CDR3 is TGTGCCATCAGTGAGGCCCGCCGAATGCACCGGGGAGCTGTTTTT. Amino acid sequence: CAISEARRMHRGAVF.

The chain couples TRBV6-6 to TRBJ2-2, with a weak D call TRBD1 (6 bases). Germline V CDR1 and CDR2: MNHNY, SVGAGI (reference sequence). There are 16 residues in the CDR3. V gave up 1 base and J gave up 4 bases, with 13 bases separating them. CDR3 amino acids: CASSYYDRLGTGELFF. The CDR3 DNA follows: TGTGCCAGCAGTTACTACGACAGGCTCGGCACCGGGGAGCTGTTTTTT.

A note on this clone: Sequence at one end of the junction differs from germline and may be a read error. V usage is TRBV19 and J usage is TRBJ1-2, with 9 bases identical to TRBD1. Germline lookup yields CDR1 LNHDA and CDR2 SQIVND (reference sequence). This CDR3 is built from 16 residues. CDR3: CASSFLPGTGNYGYTF. CDR3 DNA sequence: TGTGCCAGTAGTTTTCTTCCCGGGACAGGGAACTACGGCTACACCTTC.

The CDR3 spells CASSPRGDGELFF. The CDR3 DNA is TGTGCCAGCAGCCCTCGAGGTGACGGGGAGCTGTTTTTT. The gene calls are TRBV6-6 and TRBJ2-2; D unresolved. The germline CDR1 and CDR2 sequences are MNHNY and SVGAGI (reference sequence). Trimming stripped 6 bases from V and 7 bases from J, with 12 bases between. This CDR3 region has 13 residues.

This chain joins TRBV11-1 and TRBJ2-1; 8 nucleotides match TRBD1. Trimming took 5 bases from V and 5 from J; bases not matched to a gene: 11. The CDR3 totals 16 residues. Germline values: CDR1 SGHAT, CDR2 FQDESV (reference sequence). The DNA of the CDR3 is TGTGCCAGCAGCGGAGAGGGGACAGGAATAAACAATGAGCAGTTCTTC. Translated: CASSGEGTGINNEQFF.

The chain is built from TRBV29-1 and TRBJ2-3, with a possible D match to TRBD1 (5 bases). Germline V CDR1 and CDR2: SQVTM, ANQGSEA. Trimming cost V 7 bases and J 1 base, with 15 bases left between them. CDR3 length: 14 amino acids. The CDR3 spells CSALTETGTDTQYF. CDR3 DNA: TGCAGCGCCCTGACAGAGACCGGCACAGATACGCAGTATTTT.

This sequence joins TRBV5-1 and TRBJ1-5; possible D gene TRBD1, 5 bases. This CDR3 contains 15 residues. Germline V gene data show CDR1 as SGHRS and CDR2 as YFSETQ. V shed 4 bases and J shed 3 bases, with 14 bases lying between them. The CDR3 protein is CASSPTDRDNQPQHF. CDR3 nucleotides: TGCGCCAGCAGCCCCACCGACAGAGACAATCAGCCCCAGCATTTT.

The gene calls are TRBV13 and TRBJ1-1, with TRBD1 matching 11 bases. The V segment lost 5 bases and the J segment 4 bases; nucleotides outside the gene matches: 6. Germline CDR1 reads PRHDT; CDR2 reads FYEKMQ (reference sequence). The CDR3 is 15 residues long. CDR3 in DNA: TGTGCCAGCAGCGCCGCCGGGACAGGGGGCACTGAAGCTTTCTTT. This codes for CASSAAGTGGTEAFF.